This TCR beta chain was identified during a study of blood T cell repertoires in COVID-19. Study context: The origin of the acute and convalescent COVID-19 samples was the United States, Italy and Spain. T cells, B-cell-depleted T cells, or PBMCs supplied cDNA or gDNA.

This CDR3 has 13 amino acids. Germline CDR1 LNHDA, CDR2 SQIVND (reference sequence). Trimming pared 10 bases from V and 3 bases from J, leaving 13 bases between. Study processing details: Amplification of reference gene primers provided the estimated nucleated cell counts. Clones were read by immunoSEQ multiplex PCR, and TCRdb kept only the in-frame ones, dropping some. V, J and clone size were drawn from that table, and D and trimming were deduced from the DNA. The sample carries some 16,000 clones, roughly 93% recorded once. The TCR originated in a human donor in a cohort sampled during active COVID-19. The chain employs TRBV19 and TRBJ1-5, with D perhaps matching TRBD1 (5 bases). Source material: peripheral blood. CDR3 sequence (DNA): TGTGCCACCCAGACAGCCTCCAATCAGCCCCAGCATTTT. This gives the protein CATQTASNQPQHF.